This T cell receptor (beta chain) emerged from a study of blood T cell repertoires in COVID-19. Study overall: COVID-19 samples collected from the United States, Italy and Spain covered acute and convalescent phases. Nucleic acid was either cDNA or gDNA, and it came from T cells, B-cell-depleted T cells, or PBMCs.

Original handling: Reference gene primer amplification gave nucleated cell count estimates. Method: immunoSEQ multiplex PCR; TCRdb's copy keeps in-frame clones and lacks some. The V and J calls and clone size were taken over from that table, and D and trimming were inferred from the DNA. The repertoire holds tens of thousands of clones, with around four fifths as singletons. The origin of this receptor is a man aged 50 to 59 with active COVID-19. Sample: peripheral blood.

CDR3 protein: CASSRTGFSTDTQYF. The CDR3 region has the DNA TGTGCCAGCAGTCGGACAGGATTCAGCACAGATACGCAGTATTTT. The chain recombines TRBV5-4 with TRBJ2-3, with 7 bases lining up with TRBD1. The CDR3 extends over 15 amino acids. V lost 5 bases, J lost 0 bases, and 6 bases stayed unmatched. Germline V gives CDR1 SGHNT, CDR2 YYREEE (reference sequence).